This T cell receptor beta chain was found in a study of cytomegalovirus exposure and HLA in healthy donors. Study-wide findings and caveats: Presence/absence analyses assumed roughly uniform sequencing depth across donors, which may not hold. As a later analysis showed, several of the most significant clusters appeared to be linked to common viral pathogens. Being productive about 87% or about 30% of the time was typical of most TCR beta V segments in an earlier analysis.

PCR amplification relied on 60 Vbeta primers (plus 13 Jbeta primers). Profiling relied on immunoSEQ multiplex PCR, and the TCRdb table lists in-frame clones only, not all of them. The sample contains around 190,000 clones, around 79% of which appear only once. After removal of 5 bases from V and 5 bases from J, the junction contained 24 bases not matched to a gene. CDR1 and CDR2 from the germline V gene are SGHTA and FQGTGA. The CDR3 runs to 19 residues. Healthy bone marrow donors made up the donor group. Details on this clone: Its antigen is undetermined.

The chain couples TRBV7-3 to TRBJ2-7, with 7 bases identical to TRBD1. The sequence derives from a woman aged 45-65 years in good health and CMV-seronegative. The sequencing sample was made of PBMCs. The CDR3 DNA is TGTGCCAGCAGCCTGAGGGGGCTAGGGTACGCAAACCCGACGCACGAGCAGTACTTC. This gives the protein CASSLRGLGYANPTHEQYF.